This entry lists 21 T cell receptor beta chains sequenced from one sample in a study of T cell repertoires in cytomegalovirus infection. TCRdb processed the reads anew with MiXCR; each CDR3 protein has one entry. The sample yields 490,000 or so distinct CDR3 sequences, 10% to 12% seen once. Sequencing used PBMCs. The receptors were gathered from a human donor in good health (CMV status not recorded). Some clones in this sample may be carry-over from other donors' samples.

In its sample, this clonotype was seen many times. This chain uses TRBV28 with TRBJ1-6; D gene unclear. The V and J ends lost 5 bases and 11 bases respectively, with 16 bases between them. The CDR3 contains 14 residues. Germline V lookup: CDR1 MDHEN, CDR2 SYDVKM. The CDR3 loop reads CASSPRTLGTPLHF. DNA for the CDR3: TGTGCCAGCAGTCCGCGGACCCTAGGGACACCCCTCCACTTT.

This clonotype came up many times. The rearrangement joins TRBV7-2 to TRBJ1-1; D is uncertain. Between the trimmed V and J ends, which lost 5 bases and 3 bases, there was a span of 13 bases. This CDR3 spans 14 amino acids. CDR1 is SGHTA, CDR2 FQGNSA, per germline. This CDR3 is CASSDVHGDTEAFF. CDR3 in DNA: TGTGCCAGCAGCGACGTACACGGGGACACTGAAGCTTTCTTT. Filled out from reference TRBV7-2 and TRBJ1-1, the complete variable domain reads GAGVSQSPSNKVTEKGKDVELRCDPISGHTALYWYRQSLGQGLEFLIYFQGNSAPDKSGLPSDRFSAERTGGSVSTLTIQRTQQEDSAVYLCASSDVHGDTEAFFGQGTRLTVV.

This clonotype was seen a handful of times. The J gene is TRBJ2-1, the V gene TRBV4-1, with 9 bases matching TRBD2. The germline V gene has CDR1 MGHRA and CDR2 YSYEKL. With 0 bases clipped from V and 6 bases from J, the junction kept 6 bases outside the gene matches. There are 16 residues in the CDR3. This CDR3 is CASSQDRLAGTNEQFF. In DNA form, the CDR3 reads TGCGCCAGCAGCCAAGATCGGCTAGCGGGAACCAATGAGCAGTTCTTC.

This clonotype was detected once. It may be a read error: a sequence one base away is much more abundant. This chain connects TRBV7-2 to TRBJ1-2, with a weak D call TRBD1 (6 bases). The V gene's germline CDR1 is SGHTA and CDR2 FQGNSA. The CDR3 contains 16 residues. The V end was cut by 3 bases, the J end by 4 bases, with 18 bases between. The chain's CDR3 is CASSFNPGARGYGYTF. DNA of the CDR3: TGTGCCAGCAGCTTTAACCCAGGGGCTCGGGGCTATGGCTACACCTTC.

This clonotype was seen a few times. This chain uses TRBV3-1 with TRBJ1-2; D unresolved. The CDR3 sequence is 15 residues long. V shed 4 bases and J shed 4 bases, with 16 bases lying between them. The germline V gene encodes CDR1 LGHDT and CDR2 YNNKEL (reference sequence). CDR3 nucleotide sequence: TGTGCCAGCAGCCCCCCCGGGAGAAGGGTCTATGGCTACACCTTC. This translates into CASSPPGRRVYGYTF.

The sample holds a few counts of this clonotype. V and J are TRBV15 and TRBJ2-3; the D is unclear. V was shortened by 0 bases and J by 4 bases, with 11 bases between the two germline ends. Per the germline V gene, CDR1 is LNHNV and CDR2 is YYDKDF (reference sequence). The CDR3 runs 15 residues. CDR3 in DNA: TGTGCCACCAGCAGAGATCCCTACGCCCCAGATACGCAGTATTTT. Protein: CATSRDPYAPDTQYF.

This clonotype was detected ten times or more. The rearrangement links TRBV27 to TRBJ2-3, with 7 bases fitting TRBD2. This CDR3 has 15 amino acids. CDR1 and CDR2 (germline): MNHEY, SMNVEV (reference sequence). J gave up 3 bases and V 5 bases, and 8 bases lay outside the gene matches. The CDR3 nucleotides are TGTGCCAGCAGTGAGCCAGGGAGGGTAACAGATACGCAGTATTTT. Translating it yields CASSEPGRVTDTQYF.

This clonotype was detected ten times or more. The chain uses TRBV28 and TRBJ2-5; D possibly corresponds to TRBD2 (5 bases). V lost 5 bases to trimming and J lost 7 bases, with 8 bases between them. There are 11 residues in the CDR3. Germline CDR1 and CDR2: MDHEN and SYDVKM. In DNA form, the CDR3 reads TGTGCCAGCAGTCCCCGGGGGACCCAGTACTTC. Its protein is CASSPRGTQYF.

This clonotype was seen many times. The V and J genes are TRBV5-1 and TRBJ2-1, with D perhaps assigned TRBD1 or TRBD2 (7 bases each). Per the germline V gene, CDR1 is SGHRS and CDR2 is YFSETQ. V lost 2 bases and J lost 3, with 18 bases in between. The CDR3 spans 17 residues. CDR3 nucleotides: TGCGCCAGCAGCTTCACTTACAGGGGAGGGATCTACAATGAGCAGTTCTTC. This gives the protein CASSFTYRGGIYNEQFF.

The J gene is TRBJ1-5, the V gene TRBV5-1; possibly TRBD1 for D (6 bases). This CDR3 region has 16 residues. The V gene lost 0 bases and the J gene lost 3 bases, with 13 bases spanning the gap. Germline values: CDR1 SGHRS, CDR2 YFSETQ. Here the CDR3 DNA reads TGCGCCAGCAGCTTGGGGGAGGGGGGTTCCAATCAGCCCCAGCATTTT. Translating it yields CASSLGEGGSNQPQHF.

The sample holds many counts of this clonotype. The chain employs TRBV11-2 and TRBJ2-7; TRBD1 might be the D (6 bases). The germline V gene encodes CDR1 SGHAT and CDR2 FQNNGV. The V gene lost 6 bases and the J gene lost 5 bases, with 14 bases spanning the gap. CDR3 length: 13 amino acids. In DNA, the CDR3 is TGTGCCAGCAGACCAACAGGGAACCACGAGCAGTACTTC. Its protein product is CASRPTGNHEQYF.

This clonotype was detected only a few times. This chain uses TRBV5-4 with TRBJ2-7; D remains ambiguous. The CDR3 runs 15 residues. The V gene lost 3 bases and the J gene lost 6 bases, with 19 bases spanning the gap. Per germline, CDR1 SGHNT and CDR2 YYREEE (reference sequence). The CDR3 spells CASSSLYRAPSEQYF. For the CDR3, the DNA is TGTGCCAGCAGCTCGTTGTACCGGGCCCCAAGCGAGCAGTACTTC.

This clonotype appeared a few times. The rearrangement links TRBV9 to TRBJ2-3, with 10 bases matching TRBD2. The CDR3 covers 15 residues. Per germline, CDR1 SGDLS and CDR2 YYNGEE. V gave up 5 bases and J gave up 2 bases; unmatched junction bases: 5. The CDR3 loop is CASSDTSGVTDTQYF. The CDR3 DNA reads as TGTGCCAGCAGTGATACTAGCGGGGTCACAGATACGCAGTATTTT.

This sequence joins TRBV6-5 and TRBJ2-7, with D possibly being TRBD1 or TRBD2 (6 bases each). Trimming removed 0 bases from V and 1 base from J, with 13 bases in between. The CDR3 has 16 residues. Germline V gene sequence: CDR1 MNHEY, CDR2 SVGAGI. CDR3 sequence (DNA): TGTGCCAGCAGTTACTCGTGGCAGGGGAGGTCCTACGAGCAGTACTTC. Translation: CASSYSWQGRSYEQYF.

This clonotype was seen ten or more times. The chain recombines TRBV5-5 with TRBJ2-7; 10 bases line up with TRBD2. From germline, CDR1 is SGHKS and CDR2 YYEKEE (reference sequence). V lost 2 bases to trimming and J lost 0 bases; unmatched junction nucleotides: 14. The CDR3 has 19 residues. The CDR3 spells CASSFVQLAGRMSSYEQYF. The DNA for the CDR3 is TGTGCCAGCAGCTTTGTACAACTAGCGGGAAGAATGAGCTCCTACGAGCAGTACTTC.

This clonotype was counted many times. The chain has TRBV24-1 and TRBJ2-7, with TRBD1 matching 7 bases. Trimming took 5 bases from V and 5 from J; bases not matched to a gene: 2. The CDR3 spans 12 residues. From germline, CDR1 is KGHDR and CDR2 SFDVKD. The CDR3 region is CATSGDRDEQYF. The CDR3 DNA follows: TGTGCCACCAGTGGGGACAGAGACGAGCAGTACTTC.

This clonotype occurred many times. The gene calls are TRBV27 and TRBJ2-7; perhaps TRBD2 as D (6 bases). There are 14 residues in the CDR3. Germline V CDR1 and CDR2: MNHEY, SMNVEV (reference sequence). The ends were cut back, 5 bases at V and 9 bases at J, with 20 bases in the middle. This CDR3 is CASSPMDYRRGQYF. The CDR3 DNA follows: TGTGCCAGCAGTCCGATGGACTACCGCCGAGGGCAGTACTTC.

The chain employs TRBV25-1 and TRBJ1-5; TRBD1 matches at 7 bases. The CDR3 spans 17 residues. V trimming: 3 bases; J trimming: 7 bases; junction bases outside the gene matches: 15. CDR1 and CDR2 from the germline V gene are MGHDK and SYGVNS. The CDR3 loop reads CASSDTVGRGREQPQHF. The CDR3 DNA is TGTGCCAGCAGTGATACGGTGGGCAGGGGGAGGGAACAGCCCCAGCATTTT.

Turning to this clonotype: Possible read error: a much larger clone is one base away. V gene TRBV7-3 combines with J gene TRBJ2-1, with D possibly being TRBD2 (6 bases). The germline V gene has CDR1 SGHTA and CDR2 FQGTGA. CDR3 length: 13 amino acids. V was pared by 5 bases and J by 5 bases, with 10 bases between. The CDR3 sequence is CASSAGLNNEQFF. Written as DNA, the CDR3 is TGTGCCAGCAGCGCGGGACTGAACAATGAGCAGTTCTTC.

In this sample, this clonotype turned up many times. The V and J genes are TRBV7-2 and TRBJ2-5; D is unclear. Trimming left V 5 bases short and J 0 bases short, with 19 bases between. This CDR3 region has 17 residues. CDR1 and CDR2 (germline): SGHTA, FQGNSA. This CDR3 is CASSPFNVGDYQETQYF. The CDR3 region has the DNA TGTGCCAGCAGCCCCTTTAACGTAGGAGATTACCAAGAGACCCAGTACTTC.

There are many counts of this clonotype. The chain recombines TRBV6-6 with TRBJ1-2; maybe TRBD1 (6 bases). The ends were cut back, 5 bases at V and 6 bases at J, with 16 bases in the middle. This CDR3 is 14 amino acids long. Germline V gene lookup returns CDR1 MNHNY and CDR2 SVGAGI (reference sequence). The CDR3, as DNA: TGTGCCAGCAGTGAGACAGGTTTGGGTGATGGCTACACCTTC. This codes for CASSETGLGDGYTF.